These 29 T cell receptor beta chains came from one sample sequenced in a study of T cell repertoires in cytomegalovirus infection. MiXCR was run by TCRdb on the reads, yielding one entry per CDR3 protein. The sample holds approximately 500,000 distinct CDR3 sequences; approximately 15% are singletons and the top ten take about 24%. What was sequenced was CD8+ T cells from PBMCs. These receptors were taken from a human donor in good health (CMV status not recorded). Some clones in this sample may be carry-over from other donors' samples.

This clonotype was picked up many times. This chain connects TRBV7-9 to TRBJ2-7; D call uncertain. V lost 1 base and J lost 7, with 8 bases in between. The CDR3 runs 12 residues. Per the germline V gene, CDR1 is SEHNR and CDR2 is FQNEAQ (reference sequence). The CDR3 coding sequence is TGTGCCAGCAGCTTAGGCCACACGGAGCAGTACTTC. It specifies CASSLGHTEQYF.

This clonotype turned up a few times. The CDR3 loop is CASSLGSRDTEAFF. The DNA of the CDR3 is TGTGCCAGCAGCTTAGGCTCGAGAGACACTGAAGCTTTCTTT. The chain recombines TRBV13 with TRBJ1-1; D gene unclear. The germline V gene has CDR1 PRHDT and CDR2 FYEKMQ (reference sequence). This CDR3 spans 14 amino acids. V was trimmed by 0 bases and J by 3 bases, leaving 8 bases between them. The variable domain in full, completed from reference TRBV13 and TRBJ1-1, reads AAGVIQSPRHLIKEKRETATLKCYPIPRHDTVYWYQQGPGQDPQFLISFYEKMQSDKGSIPDRFSAQQFSDYHSELNMSSLELGDSALYFCASSLGSRDTEAFFGQGTRLTVV.

The chain is built from TRBV11-2 and TRBJ2-5; weak D call: TRBD1 (6 bases). This CDR3 region has 15 residues. Looked up from germline, CDR1 is SGHAT and CDR2 is FQNNGV. V gave up 5 bases and J gave up 2 bases, with 15 bases separating them. CDR3 sequence (DNA): TGTGCCAGCAGCCCCCGGGACACTCTGCAAGAGACCCAGTACTTC. Its protein is CASSPRDTLQETQYF. The full variable domain, completed using reference TRBV11-2 and TRBJ2-5, is EAGVAQSPRYKIIEKRQSVAFWCNPISGHATLYWYQQILGQGPKLLIQFQNNGVVDDSQLPKDRFSAERLKGVDSTLKIQPAKLEDSAVYLCASSPRDTLQETQYFGPGTRLLVL.

This clonotype came up many times. The CDR3 region is CASSLVRVAGELFF. In DNA form, the CDR3 reads TGTGCCAGCAGCTTAGTCAGGGTTGCCGGGGAGCTGTTTTTT. This rearrangement joins TRBV7-2 to TRBJ2-2; D is perhaps TRBD1 (5 bases). The germline gives CDR1 SGHTA, CDR2 FQGNSA. V dropped 1 base and J dropped 6 bases, with 9 bases sitting between them. The CDR3 runs to 14 residues.

This clonotype has ten or more counts. The chain links TRBV6-1 to TRBJ2-2, with 8 positions matching TRBD2. V was pared by 2 bases and J by 6 bases, with 2 bases of the junction left unmatched. The CDR3 is 14 amino acids. Germline V gene lookup returns CDR1 MNHNS and CDR2 SASEGT. The chain's CDR3 is CASSEWTSPGELFF. The CDR3 nucleotides are TGTGCCAGCAGTGAATGGACTAGCCCCGGGGAGCTGTTTTTT.

V usage is TRBV20-1 and J usage is TRBJ2-6; TRBD2 is a possible D gene (5 bases). V gave up 1 base and J gave up 0 bases, with 7 bases separating them. The CDR3 extends over 15 amino acids. Germline V CDR1 and CDR2: DFQATT, SNEGSKA (reference sequence). CDR3 sequence reads: CSARARGSGANVLTF. The DNA for the CDR3 is TGCAGTGCTAGAGCACGGGGCTCTGGGGCCAACGTCCTGACTTTC.

This clonotype was recorded at least ten times. The rearrangement joins TRBV27 to TRBJ2-3, with 10 bases fitting TRBD2. Trimming at V came to 2 bases and at J to 4 bases, leaving 18 bases not matched to a gene. Per the germline V gene, CDR1 is MNHEY and CDR2 is SMNVEV (reference sequence). The CDR3 totals 20 residues. Written as DNA, the CDR3 is TGTGCCAGCAGTTTACGGGTCTCGGCTAGCGGGAGATTTGGCGCAGATACGCAGTATTTT. Translated, it gives CASSLRVSASGRFGADTQYF.

Only a few counts were recorded for this clonotype. The rearrangement joins TRBV3-1 to TRBJ2-7; a possible D gene is TRBD1 (7 bases). Trimming removed 0 bases at V and 0 bases at J, with 18 bases between. In germline, CDR1 is LGHDT, CDR2 YNNKEL (reference sequence). The CDR3 contains 18 residues. The CDR3 DNA reads as TGTGCCAGCAGCCAAGATATGGCCCCAGGGGGGTACTCCTACGAGCAGTACTTC. This gives the protein CASSQDMAPGGYSYEQYF.

The chain combines TRBV27 with TRBJ2-7; 13 bases are shared with TRBD2. Germline CDR1 MNHEY, CDR2 SMNVEV (reference sequence). The CDR3 spans 15 residues. The V gene end was trimmed by 4 bases and the J gene end by 6 bases; junction bases not matched to a gene: 6. The CDR3 DNA reads TGTGCCAGCAGTTCCCTACTAGCGGGGGGGATCGAGCAGTACTTC. Translation: CASSSLLAGGIEQYF.

This clonotype was recorded at least ten times. The CDR3 DNA is TGTGCCAGCAGCTTACGTGCTAGCGGGGTGTTGGAGACCCAGTACTTC. Amino acid sequence: CASSLRASGVLETQYF. This sequence joins TRBV7-6 and TRBJ2-5; 9 positions match TRBD2. CDR1 is SGHVS and CDR2 is FNYEAQ in the germline V gene. This CDR3 spans 16 amino acids. V gave up 2 bases and J gave up 5 bases; unmatched junction bases: 9. Drawing the rest from reference TRBV7-6 and TRBJ2-5, the complete variable domain is GAGVSQSPRYKVTKRGQDVALRCDPISGHVSLYWYRQALGQGPEFLTYFNYEAQQDKSGLPNDRFSAERPEGSISTLTIQRTEQRDSAMYRCASSLRASGVLETQYFGPGTRLLVL.

Points on this clonotype: This could be a read error, since a much larger clone is one nucleotide away. The CDR3 ends on some other residue instead of the conserved phenylalanine or tryptophan, so this is likely a read error. The rearrangement links TRBV4-1 to TRBJ2-7; unclear D gene. V was clipped by 3 bases and J by 5 bases, with 8 bases between them. Germline values: CDR1 MGHRA, CDR2 YSYEKL. The CDR3 totals 12 residues. The CDR3 DNA is TGCGCCAGCAGCCAGGGGAAAAACGAGCAGTACTTA. It encodes CASSQGKNEQYL.

The chain combines TRBV28 with TRBJ1-5; the D is unclear. Germline CDR1 reads MDHEN; CDR2 reads SYDVKM. The CDR3 extends over 14 amino acids. V lost 7 bases and J 0 bases, leaving 10 bases between the germline ends. The DNA for the CDR3 is TGTGCCAGCATAAATAGAGTTAGCAATCAGCCCCAGCATTTT. Its protein is CASINRVSNQPQHF.

V is TRBV28 and J is TRBJ1-1, with D unresolved. The germline gives CDR1 MDHEN, CDR2 SYDVKM. The CDR3 runs to 13 residues. V lost 7 bases to trimming and J lost 4 bases, with 13 bases between them. For the CDR3, the DNA is TGTGCCAGCACTATTACTGTCGCCACTGAAGCTTTCTTT. Its protein is CASTITVATEAFF.

This rearrangement joins TRBV6-6 to TRBJ1-1; 9 bases agree with TRBD1. The CDR3 is 14 residues long. The ends lost 6 bases at V and 5 bases at J; junction bases unmatched: 7. From germline, CDR1 is MNHNY and CDR2 SVGAGI (reference sequence). CDR3 residues: CASRLQGAGTEAFF. CDR3 sequence (DNA): TGTGCCAGCAGACTACAGGGGGCAGGGACTGAAGCTTTCTTT.

This clonotype came up many times. The J gene is TRBJ2-6, the V gene TRBV4-1; D gene unclear. The CDR3 spans 18 residues. Germline CDR1 reads MGHRA; CDR2 reads YSYEKL. V dropped 2 bases and J dropped 0 bases, with 14 bases sitting between them. CDR3 sequence: CASSQFGTASSGANVLTF. The CDR3 DNA follows: TGCGCCAGCAGCCAATTCGGAACAGCTAGCTCTGGGGCCAACGTCCTGACTTTC.

This chain joins TRBV28 and TRBJ2-3; D gene uncertain. V lost 6 bases and J lost 6, with 22 bases in between. CDR3 length: 16 residues. Germline-derived CDR1 and CDR2 are MDHEN and SYDVKM. DNA for the CDR3: TGTGCCAGCAGCATAAACCGGGCCCACCTAAGGGATACGCAGTATTTT. Its protein is CASSINRAHLRDTQYF.

The rearrangement links TRBV20-1 to TRBJ2-1; unclear D gene. Germline CDR1 and CDR2: DFQATT and SNEGSKA (reference sequence). Trimming left V 2 bases short and J 0 bases short, with 8 bases between. This CDR3 is 14 amino acids long. The CDR3 DNA is TGCAGTGCTAGATTCGACATCTCCTACAATGAGCAGTTCTTC. Translated, it gives CSARFDISYNEQFF.

The chain is built from TRBV28 and TRBJ2-7; D not certain. CDR3 length equals 12 residues. V was clipped by 5 bases and J by 3 bases, with 8 bases between them. The V gene's germline CDR1 is MDHEN and CDR2 SYDVKM. The CDR3 nucleotides read TGTGCCAGCAGTCCTAACTGCTACGAGCAGTACTTC. Encoded protein: CASSPNCYEQYF.

This clonotype was counted between two and nine times. The chain links TRBV15 to TRBJ2-7; the D gene is possibly TRBD2 (7 bases). Trimming removed 5 bases at V and 2 bases at J, with 13 bases between. Germline-derived CDR1 and CDR2 are LNHNV and YYDKDF (reference sequence). The CDR3 runs to 14 residues. CDR3 sequence (DNA): TGTGCCACCAGCCCCCGAGGGGGGGCCTACGAGCAGTACTTC. Translated, it gives CATSPRGGAYEQYF.

This chain links TRBV24-1 with TRBJ2-1; 14 nucleotides match TRBD2. The CDR3 is 18 residues long. V shed 5 bases and J 4 bases; nucleotides not matched to a gene: 9. Germline lookup yields CDR1 KGHDR and CDR2 SFDVKD. The CDR3, as DNA: TGTGCCACCAGTGTCAAACCCGGGACTAGCGGGAGTTACAATGAGCAGTTCTTC. Translated: CATSVKPGTSGSYNEQFF.

As for this clonotype: Its ends do not fully match the called genes, so a read error is possible. This chain connects TRBV27 to TRBJ1-6; possible D gene TRBD1, 5 bases. The CDR3 loop spans 15 amino acids. Germline CDR1 reads MNHEY; CDR2 reads SMNVEV (reference sequence). The CDR3 sequence is CARSYRDRYNSPLHF. The CDR3 DNA reads as TGTGCCAGAAGTTACCGGGACCGGTATAATTCACCCCTCCACTTT.

This clonotype was detected ten times or more. The chain has TRBV7-6 and TRBJ2-5, with a tentative D call TRBD2 (6 bases). V lost 4 bases, J lost 3 bases, and 15 bases lay in between. The CDR3 is 15 amino acids. CDR1 is SGHVS and CDR2 is FNYEAQ in the germline V gene. The CDR3 reads CASSSRDLEKETQYF. CDR3 coding DNA: TGTGCCAGCAGCTCTCGGGACTTGGAAAAAGAGACCCAGTACTTC.

There are a few counts of this clonotype. This chain uses TRBV27 with TRBJ2-1, with 7 nucleotides matching TRBD1. The CDR3 is made up of 17 amino acids. With V trimmed by 3 bases and J by 5 bases, 13 bases remained unmatched. Per the germline V gene, CDR1 is MNHEY and CDR2 is SMNVEV (reference sequence). The CDR3 protein is CASSFFLTGKLHNEQFF. The CDR3 bases are TGTGCCAGCAGTTTTTTCCTGACAGGGAAGCTTCACAATGAGCAGTTCTTC.

In this sample, this clonotype turned up a few times. The chain employs TRBV7-9 and TRBJ1-2, with 7 bases matching TRBD1. The length of the CDR3 is 15 residues. Germline CDR1 is SEHNR and CDR2 is FQNEAQ (reference sequence). J gave up 0 bases and V 4 bases, and 5 bases lay outside the gene matches. For the CDR3, the DNA is TGTGCCAGCAGCTCCTCGGGACAGCCTAACTATGGCTACACCTTC. Translation: CASSSSGQPNYGYTF. The full variable domain, completed using reference TRBV7-9 and TRBJ1-2, is DTGVSQNPRHKITKRGQNVTFRCDPISEHNRLYWYRQTLGQGPEFLTYFQNEAQLEKSRLLSDRFSAERPKGSFSTLEIQRTEQGDSAMYLCASSSSGQPNYGYTFGSGTRLTVV.

This clonotype was seen ten or more times. V and J are TRBV27 and TRBJ2-2, with D uncertain. Deletions cut 0 bases from V and 4 bases from J, with 9 bases between. Germline CDR1 MNHEY, CDR2 SMNVEV (reference sequence). The CDR3 loop spans 15 amino acids. The CDR3 DNA sequence: TGTGCCAGCAGTTTATCGACTCTCGGCACCGGGGAGCTGTTTTTT. This encodes CASSLSTLGTGELFF.

Concerning this clonotype itself: A much larger clone differs by one base, so this may be a read error. Lacking the conserved final phenylalanine or tryptophan, this CDR3 likely reflects a read error. The genes are TRBV6-5 and TRBJ2-7; a possible D gene is TRBD2 (6 bases). The ends were cut back, 7 bases at V and 4 bases at J, with 11 bases in the middle. The CDR3 consists of 12 residues. From germline, CDR1 is MNHEY and CDR2 SVGAGI. CDR3: CASKDSGYEQYL. The CDR3 region has the DNA TGTGCCAGCAAAGATAGCGGTTACGAGCAGTACTTA.

This clonotype occurred a few times. The chain couples TRBV19 to TRBJ1-1; TRBD1 matches 12 bases. Per the germline V gene, CDR1 is LNHDA and CDR2 is SQIVND (reference sequence). The CDR3 loop spans 15 amino acids. V was pared by 8 bases and J by 3 bases, with 7 bases of the junction left unmatched. This CDR3 is CASSGTGGPYTEAFF. For the CDR3, the DNA is TGTGCCAGTTCCGGGACAGGGGGCCCCTACACTGAAGCTTTCTTT.

This clonotype was detected many times. A junction end diverges from the germline sequence, so it may reflect a read error. This sequence joins TRBV20-1 and TRBJ1-5; no definite D call. Germline V gene sequence: CDR1 DFQATT, CDR2 SNEGSKA (reference sequence). CDR3 size: 15 residues. The CDR3 reads CSARDPEASTQPQHF. The CDR3 DNA sequence: TGCAGTGCTAGAGATCCCGAGGCCAGCACTCAGCCCCAGCATTTT.

This clonotype was found a few times. This rearrangement joins TRBV11-2 to TRBJ1-2; TRBD1 matches at 7 bases. The CDR3 runs to 17 residues. V was pared by 1 base and J by 4 bases, with 12 bases of the junction left unmatched. Germline-derived CDR1 and CDR2 are SGHAT and FQNNGV. This CDR3 reads CASSLGGRQGHGYGYTF. The CDR3, as DNA: TGTGCCAGCAGCTTAGGGGGGAGACAGGGACACGGCTATGGCTACACCTTC.